The entry that follows covers one T cell receptor (beta chain) sequence. One entry per CDR3 protein, called by TCRdb with MiXCR from the RT-PCR reads. The table records approximately 140,000 distinct CDR3 sequences, about 40% of them present only once. This sample was taken from a study of patients and donors after allogeneic stem cell transplantation. Germline V CDR1 and CDR2: MNHEY, SMNVEV (reference sequence). The V gene lost 8 bases and the J gene lost 2 bases, with 16 bases spanning the gap. This CDR3 comprises 15 residues. This TCR was recovered from a human donor who was either an allogeneic HSCT recipient or a stem cell or donor lymphocyte infusion donor (not recorded which). It is not recorded whose cells these are; they may come from a transplant donor. The V gene is TRBV27, the J gene TRBJ1-3; a weak D match, TRBD1 (6 bases). The sequenced material came from blood, either unsorted or a sorted T cell fraction (not recorded which). The CDR3 sequence is CASALDRTTGNTIYF. The CDR3 DNA follows: TGTGCCAGCGCCTTAGACAGGACCACTGGAAACACCATATATTTT.